This T cell receptor beta chain was sequenced for a study of tumor-infiltrating lymphocytes in primary liver carcinoma. Worth noting for this clonotype: A much bigger clone sits one base away, suggesting this may be a read error.

Making TCR beta cDNA involved around 540 ng total RNA and a constant-region primer. What produced the TCR beta libraries was three nested multiplex PCR rounds using slightly modified ARM-PCR. Each of the first two PCR rounds ran approximately 11 cycles with TRBV1-TRBV30 forward and C-beta reverse primers. TCRdb passed the multiplex PCR reads through MiXCR, listing each CDR3 protein once. The table has about 300,000 distinct CDR3 sequences, approximately 65% seen once; the top ten hold approximately 9.4%. Germline DNA was extracted alongside blood RNA, which was obtained from unsorted whole blood. The CDR3 spans 14 residues.

Sequencing input: peripheral blood. The chain recombines TRBV12-3 or TRBV12-4 with TRBJ2-2; 8 bases agree with TRBD1. This TCR came from a man between 40 and 49 years old with primary liver carcinoma and hepatitis B virus infection. The CDR3 DNA follows: TGTGCCAGCAGTTGCGGGACAGGTTCCGGGAAGCTGTTTTTT. Its protein is CASSCGTGSGKLFF.